Here is one T cell receptor beta chain with its context. The sample holds many counts of this clonotype. The antigen this receptor binds is unknown. No base quality information exists; no much larger clone differs at one position. Sample treatment or condition, as interpreted from the label and publication: live attenuated yellow fever vaccine strain. At each blood-draw timepoint, two biological replicates of bulk PBMCs were obtained. A standard Ficoll-Paque protocol was used to isolate PBMCs from peripheral blood. TriZol was used to extract RNA from bulk PBMCs, CD4 and CD8 fractions, and dextramer-positive and dextramer-negative fractions. Synthesis of TCR cDNA relied on 5'RACE template switching, a step that introduced a universal primer site along with unique molecular identifiers. cDNA synthesis was primed from both the TCR alpha and TCR beta constant segments. Libraries were amplified in two PCR steps, with sample barcodes and sequencing adapters added in the second step. Sequencing of libraries was done on Illumina HiSeq 2500 (2x100 bp) or NovaSeq (2x150 bp). From the authors' description of their analysis: Demultiplexing of reads and collapsing into UMI consensus sequences were performed with MIGEC, and V(D)J alignment was carried out with MiXCR. Using edgeR on replicate PBMC samples, clonotypes were called vaccine-responding if FDR was below 0.01 and the log2 fold change was above 5 up to day 15. Each bulk clonotype received a CD4 or CD8 identity based on whether the sequenced CD4 or CD8 repertoire contained that clonotype at higher abundance. TCRdb passed the public sequencing reads through fastp at Q25 and MiXCR, retaining productive beta sequences. CDR3 protein duplicates are merged, each entry listing the most common genes and DNA. None of the V and J calls come from the authors' own analysis; TCRdb made them. Within this sample are 450,000 to 650,000 distinct CDR3 sequences, with roughly 14% of them counted one time only. About 14% of the sample lies in the top ten.

The data stem from a study of T cells after yellow fever vaccination (dated by TCRdb to about 2019). With regard to the full study: The SMART-Seq v4 Ultra Low Input RNA kit was used to prepare libraries from fractions with low cell numbers. Two healthy male donors made up the cohort, one aged 18 to 29 years and the other aged 30 to 39 years. To follow T-cell clones before and after primary and booster YFV17D yellow fever vaccination, bulk TCR alpha and beta repertoires were sequenced over time. Blood samples were taken at several timepoints before and after primary and secondary immunization, and bulk PBMC replicates and cell subsets were isolated.

From the cysteine through the phenylalanine, the CDR3 covers 11 amino acids. Only the CDR3 portion is preserved as DNA: 33 bases, with reading frame beginning at the first base. The germline ends are 5 bases apart after V is trimmed by 0 bases and J by 6 bases. CDR1 DFQATT and CDR2 SNEGSKA were looked up in the germline V gene (reference sequence). Summary of the overall study and its limitations: After the booster, most clones that had expanded after primary vaccination were detected again (around 97% of CD4 and over 75% of CD8), suggesting broad maintenance of memory. Because abundant contaminating clonotypes from the bulk population could be contained in FACS-sorted repertoires, computational filtering was required. The secondary T-cell response was weaker than the primary response but faster, peaking on day 5 instead of day 15. A small fraction of clonotypes showed up in both the CD4 and CD8 compartments, probably as a result of convergent recombination. The study included only two donors, which limits how far the findings can be generalized.

This sequence was found in a man aged 25-40 years who received the YFV17D yellow fever vaccine. The chain uses TRBV20-1 and TRBJ1-1; a confident D gene designation cannot be given. Specimen: PBMCs, collected on the day of the yellow fever booster vaccination. The sequenced DNA is TGCAGTGCTAGAGATCCTCCTGAAGCTTTCTTT. This codes for CSARDPPEAFF.